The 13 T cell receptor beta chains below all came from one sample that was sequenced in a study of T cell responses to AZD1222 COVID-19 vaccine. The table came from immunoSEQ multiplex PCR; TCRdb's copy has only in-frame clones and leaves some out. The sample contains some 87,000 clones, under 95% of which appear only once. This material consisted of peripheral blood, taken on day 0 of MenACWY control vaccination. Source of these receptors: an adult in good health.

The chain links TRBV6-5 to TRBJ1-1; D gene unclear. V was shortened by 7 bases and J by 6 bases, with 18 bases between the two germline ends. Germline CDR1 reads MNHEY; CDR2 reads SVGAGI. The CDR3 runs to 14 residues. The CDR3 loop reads CASTTTGREPEAFF. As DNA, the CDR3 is TGTGCCAGCACCACCACGGGCCGGGAACCTGAAGCTTTCTTT.

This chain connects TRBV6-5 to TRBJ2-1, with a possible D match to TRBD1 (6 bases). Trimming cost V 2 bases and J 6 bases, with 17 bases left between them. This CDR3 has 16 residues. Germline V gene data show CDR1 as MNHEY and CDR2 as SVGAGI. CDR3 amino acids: CASSYPQGLAPNEQFF. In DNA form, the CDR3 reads TGTGCCAGCAGTTACCCCCAGGGGCTCGCCCCCAATGAGCAGTTCTTC.

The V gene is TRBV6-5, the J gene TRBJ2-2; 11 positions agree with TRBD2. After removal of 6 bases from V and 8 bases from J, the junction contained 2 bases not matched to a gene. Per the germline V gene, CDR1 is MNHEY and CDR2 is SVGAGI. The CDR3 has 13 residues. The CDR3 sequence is CASRRLAGGELFF. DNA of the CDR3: TGTGCCAGCAGGCGACTAGCGGGAGGGGAGCTGTTTTTT.

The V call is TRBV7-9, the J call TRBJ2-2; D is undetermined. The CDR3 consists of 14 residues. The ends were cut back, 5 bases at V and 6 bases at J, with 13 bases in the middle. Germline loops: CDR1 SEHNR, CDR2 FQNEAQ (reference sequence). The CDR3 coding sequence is TGTGCCAGCAGCCCCTTGTTTAAGCCCGGGGAGCTGTTTTTT. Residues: CASSPLFKPGELFF. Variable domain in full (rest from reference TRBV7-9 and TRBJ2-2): DTGVSQNPRHKITKRGQNVTFRCDPISEHNRLYWYRQTLGQGPEFLTYFQNEAQLEKSRLLSDRFSAERPKGSFSTLEIQRTEQGDSAMYLCASSPLFKPGELFFGEGSRLTVL.

Here the CDR3 reads CSVGGTPYEQYF. The CDR3, as DNA: TGCAGCGTTGGGGGGACACCATACGAGCAGTACTTC. This sequence joins TRBV29-1 and TRBJ2-7; TRBD1 might be the D (6 bases). V lost 4 bases and J 4 bases, leaving 11 bases between the germline ends. Per the germline V gene, CDR1 is SQVTM and CDR2 is ANQGSEA. The CDR3 is 12 residues long.

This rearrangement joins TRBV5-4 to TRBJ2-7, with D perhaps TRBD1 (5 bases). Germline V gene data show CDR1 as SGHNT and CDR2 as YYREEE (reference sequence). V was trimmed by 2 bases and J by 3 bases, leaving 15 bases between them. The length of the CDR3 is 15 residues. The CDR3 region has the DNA TGTGCCAGCAGCTTATGGAGTGCAGGGATCTACGAGCAGTACTTC. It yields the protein CASSLWSAGIYEQYF.

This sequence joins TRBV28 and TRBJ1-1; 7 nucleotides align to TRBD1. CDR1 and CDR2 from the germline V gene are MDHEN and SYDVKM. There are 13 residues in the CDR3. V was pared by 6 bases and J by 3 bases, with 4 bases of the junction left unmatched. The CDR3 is CASRRDSYTEAFF. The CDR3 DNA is TGTGCCAGCAGAAGGGACAGCTACACTGAAGCTTTCTTT.

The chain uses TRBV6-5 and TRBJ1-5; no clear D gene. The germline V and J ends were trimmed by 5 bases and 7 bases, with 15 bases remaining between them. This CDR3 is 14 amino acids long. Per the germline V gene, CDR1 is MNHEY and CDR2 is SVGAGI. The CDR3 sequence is CASSKGGWRQPQHF. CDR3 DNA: TGTGCCAGCAGTAAGGGAGGTTGGAGGCAGCCCCAGCATTTT.

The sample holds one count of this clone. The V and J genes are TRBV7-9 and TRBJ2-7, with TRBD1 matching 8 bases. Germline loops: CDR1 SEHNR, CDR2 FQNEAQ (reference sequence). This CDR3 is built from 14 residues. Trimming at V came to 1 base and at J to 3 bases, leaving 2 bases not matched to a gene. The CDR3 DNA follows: TGTGCCAGCAGCTTAGGGACAGGGTACTACGAGCAGTACTTC. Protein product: CASSLGTGYYEQYF.

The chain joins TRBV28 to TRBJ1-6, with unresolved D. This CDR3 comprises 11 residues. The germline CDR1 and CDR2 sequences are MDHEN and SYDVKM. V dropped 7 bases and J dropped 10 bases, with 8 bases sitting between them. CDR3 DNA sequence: TGTGCCAGCACCAGGAACTCACCCCTCCACTTT. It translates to CASTRNSPLHF. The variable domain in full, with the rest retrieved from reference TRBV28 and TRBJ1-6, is DVKVTQSSRYLVKRTGEKVFLECVQDMDHENMFWYRQDPGLGLRLIYFSYDVKMKEKGDIPEGYSVSREKKERFSLILESASTNQTSMYLCASTRNSPLHFGNGTRLTVT.

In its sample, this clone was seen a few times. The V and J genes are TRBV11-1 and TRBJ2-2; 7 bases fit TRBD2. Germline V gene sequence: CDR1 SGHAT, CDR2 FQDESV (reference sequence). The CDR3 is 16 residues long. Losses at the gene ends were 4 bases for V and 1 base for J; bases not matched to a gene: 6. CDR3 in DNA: TGTGCCAGCAGCTCAGGGAGGGACTTGAACACCGGGGAGCTGTTTTTT. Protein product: CASSSGRDLNTGELFF.

CDR3 coding DNA: TGTGCCATCAGTGAGTCGGACCCTAGCGTCTACAATGAGCAGTTCTTC. Its protein is CAISESDPSVYNEQFF. The genes are TRBV10-3 and TRBJ2-1, with a possible D match to TRBD2 (6 bases). Germline CDR1 is ENHRY and CDR2 is SYGVKD. This CDR3 region has 16 residues. V was trimmed by 0 bases and J by 3 bases, leaving 12 bases between them.

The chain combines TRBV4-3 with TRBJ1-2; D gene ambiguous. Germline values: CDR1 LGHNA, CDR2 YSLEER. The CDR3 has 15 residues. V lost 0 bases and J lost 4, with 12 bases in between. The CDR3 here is CASSQDGRAGYGYTF. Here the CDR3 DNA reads TGCGCCAGCAGCCAAGACGGGCGGGCAGGCTATGGCTACACCTTC.